The source of this T cell receptor beta chain is a study of T cell responses to AZD1222 COVID-19 vaccine. Study-wide findings and caveats: Clonal diversity may have been underestimated, and the donors were mostly white British, with more females than males.

Details on this clone: What it binds is unknown.

Method: immunoSEQ multiplex PCR; TCRdb's copy keeps in-frame clones and lacks some. This sample has 120,000 to 150,000 clones; roughly 86% occur once, and the top ten carry approximately 5.6%. This receptor was obtained from an adult who received the MenACWY meningococcal vaccine as a control. Here the sequenced sample was peripheral blood, taken 28 days after the second dose of the MenACWY control vaccine.

The CDR3 region has the DNA TGTGCCAGCAGTGAAGTTCAGGTTAACACTGAAGCTTTCTTT. Its protein product is CASSEVQVNTEAFF. The chain joins TRBV2 to TRBJ1-1; D remains unclear. The CDR3 has 14 amino acids. From germline, CDR1 is SNHLY and CDR2 FYNNEI. The V end lost 1 base, the J end lost 2 bases, and 8 bases lay between the germline ends.